The T cell receptor (beta chain) under discussion was sequenced for a study of post-analysis software for immune sequencing data. The table lists this clonotype with a few counts. Antigen: not known. This CDR3 region has 14 residues. CDR1 SQVTM and CDR2 ANQGSEA come from the germline V gene. V was shortened by 6 bases and J by 3 bases, with 17 bases between the two germline ends. Findings and limits, study-wide: The study found TRBV5-6, TRBV5-1 and TRBV20-1 among 5 or 6 TRBV segments more frequent in patients than controls.

The library was made from cDNA and included unique molecular identifiers. TCRdb called the PCR reads again in MiXCR, with one record for every CDR3 protein. The table has roughly 650,000 distinct CDR3 sequences, 59% seen once. This rearrangement joins TRBV29-1 to TRBJ1-1; maybe TRBD1 (5 bases). Sequencing used blood. This TCR derives from a girl aged 2-9 years with multiple sclerosis. CDR3 amino acids: CSVSIGTWDTEAFF. The CDR3 DNA is TGCAGCGTCTCCATTGGGACTTGGGACACTGAAGCTTTCTTT.